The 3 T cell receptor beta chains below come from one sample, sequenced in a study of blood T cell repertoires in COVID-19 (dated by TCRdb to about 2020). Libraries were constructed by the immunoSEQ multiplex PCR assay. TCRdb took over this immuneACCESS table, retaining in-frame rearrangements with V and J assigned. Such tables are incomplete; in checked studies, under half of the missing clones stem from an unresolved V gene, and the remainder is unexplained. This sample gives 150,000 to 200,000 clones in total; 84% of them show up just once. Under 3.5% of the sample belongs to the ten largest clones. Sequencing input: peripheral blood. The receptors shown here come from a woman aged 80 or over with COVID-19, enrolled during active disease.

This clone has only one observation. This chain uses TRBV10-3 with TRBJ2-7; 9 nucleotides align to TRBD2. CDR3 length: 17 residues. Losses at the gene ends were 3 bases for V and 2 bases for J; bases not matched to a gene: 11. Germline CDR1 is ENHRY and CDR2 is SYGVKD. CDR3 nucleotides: TGTGCCATCAGTGACGCCAGAAGTAGCGGGAGCACCTACGAGCAGTACTTC. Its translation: CAISDARSSGSTYEQYF.

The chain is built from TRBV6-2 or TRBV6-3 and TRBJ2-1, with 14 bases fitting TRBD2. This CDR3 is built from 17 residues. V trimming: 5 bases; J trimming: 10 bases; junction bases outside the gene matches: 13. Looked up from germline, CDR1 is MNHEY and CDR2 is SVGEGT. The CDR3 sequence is CASSLPPGLAGGQEQFF. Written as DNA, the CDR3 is TGTGCCAGCAGTCTACCCCCCGGACTAGCGGGGGGCCAGGAGCAGTTCTTC.

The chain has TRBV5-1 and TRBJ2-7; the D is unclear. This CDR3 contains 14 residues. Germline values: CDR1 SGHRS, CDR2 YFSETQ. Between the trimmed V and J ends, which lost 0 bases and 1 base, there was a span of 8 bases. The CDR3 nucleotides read TGCGCCAGCAGCTTGGAGTCCGGGTCCTACGAGCAGTACTTC. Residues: CASSLESGSYEQYF.